Following are 11 T cell receptor beta chains from one sample sequenced in a study of blood T cell repertoires in COVID-19. Only in-frame clones appear in the TCRdb table, and some are missing; sequencing was by immunoSEQ multiplex PCR. The table lists over 150,000 clones, around 80% of them singletons. Input material: peripheral blood. Receptors originate from a woman aged 80 or over with active or convalescent COVID-19.

The chain couples TRBV9 to TRBJ1-3; D unresolved. Trimming cost V 2 bases and J 3 bases, with 15 bases left between them. The CDR3 is made up of 16 amino acids. Looked up from germline, CDR1 is SGDLS and CDR2 is YYNGEE. The CDR3 nucleotides read TGTGCCAGCAGCGTTAGCGGTGGGAGTTTTGGAAACACCATATATTTT. This translates into CASSVSGGSFGNTIYF.

This clone has just a few counts. The chain is built from TRBV10-2 and TRBJ1-2; 7 bases fit TRBD1. Germline V gene lookup returns CDR1 WSHSY and CDR2 SAAADI. With V trimmed by 3 bases and J by 0 bases, 4 bases remained unmatched. The CDR3 has 15 residues. CDR3 in amino acids: CASSEGTASNYGYTF. CDR3 bases: TGCGCCAGCAGTGAAGGGACAGCATCTAACTATGGCTACACCTTC.

The CDR3 loop reads CAWSVGGAGEKLFF. The CDR3 DNA reads TGTGCCTGGAGTGTAGGGGGGGCCGGTGAAAAACTGTTTTTT. The genes are TRBV30 and TRBJ1-4, with D possibly TRBD1 on 6 matching bases. The germline CDR1 and CDR2 sequences are GTSNPN and SVGIG (reference sequence). The ends were cut back, 0 bases at V and 7 bases at J, with 12 bases in the middle. CDR3 size: 14 residues.

For this clone: A read error may account for a junction end that differs from germline. The chain joins TRBV7-7 to TRBJ1-1; 7 positions agree with TRBD1. Germline V gives CDR1 SSHAT, CDR2 FNYEAQ (reference sequence). The CDR3 extends over 13 amino acids. The CDR3 loop reads CASSVRQGTEAFF. CDR3 DNA sequence: TGTGCTAGCAGCGTCAGACAGGGCACTGAAGCTTTCTTT.

This clone was found once. The chain employs TRBV12-3 or TRBV12-4 and TRBJ1-2, with a tentative D call TRBD1 (6 bases). V was clipped by 5 bases and J by 2 bases, with 9 bases between them. This CDR3 is 13 amino acids long. Written as DNA, the CDR3 is TGTGCCAGCAGTCCACAGGGAAACTATGGCTACACCTTC. Protein product: CASSPQGNYGYTF.

The genes are TRBV9 and TRBJ2-7, with 13 nucleotides matching TRBD2. CDR1 is SGDLS, CDR2 YYNGEE, per germline. This CDR3 comprises 14 residues. Trimming cost V 5 bases and J 9 bases; bases outside gene matches: 8. The CDR3 loop is CASSPRTSGGPQYF. In DNA form, the CDR3 reads TGTGCCAGCAGTCCTCGGACTAGCGGGGGACCGCAGTACTTC.

The chain carries TRBV5-4 and TRBJ2-3; D may be TRBD1 (5 bases). Germline CDR1 and CDR2: SGHNT and YYREEE (reference sequence). The CDR3 has 15 amino acids. Trimming took 0 bases from V and 1 from J, leaving 9 bases between them. DNA of the CDR3: TGTGCCAGCAGCTTGGTGACCAGGGGCACAGATACGCAGTATTTT. It is translated as CASSLVTRGTDTQYF.

In nucleotides, the CDR3 is TGTGCCAGCGCGTCGGGGGGTATAGATGAGCAGTTCTTC. As protein: CASASGGIDEQFF. The rearrangement links TRBV19 to TRBJ2-1; 7 nucleotides agree with TRBD2. This CDR3 is 13 amino acids long. Per germline, CDR1 LNHDA and CDR2 SQIVND (reference sequence). V lost 9 bases to trimming and J lost 8 bases; unmatched junction nucleotides: 10.

This clone was seen more than once but under ten times. The rearrangement joins TRBV10-2 to TRBJ1-4; D might be TRBD1 (5 bases). There are 15 residues in the CDR3. The V gene lost 6 bases and the J gene lost 2 bases, with 13 bases spanning the gap. Germline lookup yields CDR1 WSHSY and CDR2 SAAADI. As DNA, the CDR3 is TGCGCCAGCAGGGGGGGGTTGGAGACTAATGAAAAACTGTTTTTT. Its protein is CASRGGLETNEKLFF.

This chain uses TRBV18 with TRBJ1-6; 7 bases align to TRBD1. Germline trimming cut 4 bases from V and 5 bases from J; bases unmatched to any gene: 8. The CDR3 extends over 16 amino acids. Germline V CDR1 and CDR2: KGHSH, LQKENI. CDR3 bases: TGTGCCAGCTCACTAGGGACAGTGTGGGATAATTCACCCCTCCACTTT. The encoded protein is CASSLGTVWDNSPLHF.

The chain employs TRBV6-5 and TRBJ2-1; TRBD2 matches 8 bases. V gave up 5 bases and J gave up 6 bases; unmatched junction bases: 9. CDR3 length equals 15 residues. Germline CDR1 reads MNHEY; CDR2 reads SVGAGI. This CDR3 is CASSLGGGRLNEQFF. CDR3 nucleotides: TGTGCCAGCAGTCTCGGGGGGGGGCGACTCAATGAGCAGTTCTTC.